Listed below are T cell receptor beta chains from one sample, sequenced in a study of T cell responses to AZD1222 COVID-19 vaccine. Method: immunoSEQ multiplex PCR; TCRdb's copy keeps in-frame clones and lacks some. The sample yields around 140,000 clones, roughly 88% seen once. The sample was peripheral blood, taken 28 days after the second dose of the MenACWY control vaccine. The receptors were sampled from an adult who received the MenACWY meningococcal vaccine as a control. The CDR3 runs from the conserved cysteine through the conserved F or W. D genes are given only for firm matches. Only part of the rows carry a size: once, few, many, or a class if the clone is expanded.

TRBV6-5	TRBD1	TRBJ1-2	NA	CASSYQTGGSYGYTF	TGTGCCAGCAGTTACCAAACAGGGGGCTCCTATGGCTACACCTTC
TRBV10-3	TRBD2	TRBJ2-7	NA	CAIRGGRSEKNEQYF	TGTGCCATCAGGGGGGGGAGATCCGAAAAGAACGAGCAGTACTTC
TRBV7-6	NA	TRBJ1-1	NA	CASSLAPMGDTEAFF	TGTGCCAGCAGCTTAGCCCCTATGGGGGACACTGAAGCTTTCTTT
TRBV13	NA	TRBJ2-3	many	CASSLHGDTQYF	TGTGCCAGCAGCCTTCATGGAGATACGCAGTATTTT
TRBV15	NA	TRBJ2-6	NA	CATSRLDIGANVLTF	TGTGCCACCAGCAGATTGGACATTGGGGCCAACGTCCTGACTTTC
TRBV20-1	TRBD2	TRBJ2-1	NA	CSASTSGKYNEQFF	TGCAGTGCCAGTACTAGCGGTAAATACAATGAGCAGTTCTTC
TRBV10-3	NA	TRBJ1-5	NA	CAISESTGRDQPQHF	TGTGCCATCAGTGAGTCAACAGGGCGCGATCAGCCCCAGCATTTT
TRBV29-1	NA	TRBJ1-2	NA	CSVSVDYGYTF	TGCAGCGTCAGTGTGGACTATGGCTACACCTTC
TRBV5-1	NA	TRBJ1-5	once	CASSLVGGSNQPQHF	TGCGCCAGCAGCCTGGTGGGGGGGTCCAATCAGCCCCAGCATTTT
TRBV6-5	TRBD1	TRBJ2-7	NA	CASRTPDRTGYEQYF	TGTGCCAGCAGGACACCGGACAGGACCGGCTACGAGCAGTACTTC
TRBV4-2	TRBD1	TRBJ2-7	NA	CASSPRDRGMYEQYF	TGTGCCAGCAGCCCTCGGGACAGGGGGATGTACGAGCAGTACTTC
TRBV6-4	NA	TRBJ2-2	NA	CASSESNTGELFF	TGTGCCAGCAGTGAGAGTAACACCGGGGAGCTGTTTTTT
TRBV29-1	NA	TRBJ1-2	NA	CSVAQDNYGYTF	TGCAGCGTTGCACAGGACAACTATGGCTACACCTTC
TRBV28	TRBD2	TRBJ2-1	NA	CASSLYSSGRSYNEQFF	TGTGCCAGCAGTTTATATTCTAGCGGGAGGTCCTACAATGAGCAGTTCTTC
TRBV27	TRBD2	TRBJ2-1	NA	CASSFAGLAGKVQFF	TGTGCCAGCAGTTTCGCAGGACTAGCGGGGAAGGTGCAGTTCTTC
TRBV19	NA	TRBJ1-5	NA	CASSSSSSNQPQHF	TGTGCCAGTAGTTCCTCTAGTAGCAATCAGCCCCAGCATTTT
TRBV5-6	TRBD1	TRBJ1-1	NA	CASSTLTGSSGQGTEAFF	TGTGCCAGCAGCACCCTGACAGGGTCTTCGGGACAGGGCACTGAAGCTTTCTTT
TRBV5-1	NA	TRBJ2-5	NA	CASSFATEPQETQYF	TGCGCCAGCAGCTTTGCAACAGAGCCTCAAGAGACCCAGTACTTC
TRBV30	NA	TRBJ1-6	NA	CAWSVRQGYNSPLHF	TGTGCCTGGAGTGTACGGCAGGGATATAATTCACCCCTCCACTTT
TRBV7-3	NA	TRBJ1-1	NA	CASSSSLAGTEAFF	TGTGCCAGCAGCTCCTCTCTGGCTGGCACTGAAGCTTTCTTT
TRBV6-2/TRBV6-3	NA	TRBJ1-5	NA	CASSYRDNQPQHF	TGTGCCAGCAGTTACAGGGATAATCAGCCCCAGCATTTT
TRBV11-2	TRBD1	TRBJ2-3	NA	CASSLTGAETDTQYF	TGTGCCAGCAGCTTAACAGGGGCCGAGACAGATACGCAGTATTTT